This T cell receptor beta chain was recorded in a study of graft-versus-host responses after intestinal transplantation. General observations from the study: Allograft graft-versus-host to host-versus-graft clonal ratios ran high in patients with graft-donor T cell macrochimerism.

Produced via immunoSEQ multiplex PCR; TCRdb's table is partial and in-frame only. The data contain 100,000 or so clones, around nine tenths of them singletons. CDR1 and CDR2 from the germline V gene are SEHNR and FQNEAQ (reference sequence). The CDR3 is made up of 15 amino acids. Trimming stripped 2 bases from V and 2 bases from J, with 9 bases between. To note about this clone: Its antigen is not known.

The chain is built from TRBV7-9 and TRBJ2-2, with D possibly TRBD2 on 5 matching bases. This receptor was identified in a human donor who received an intestinal transplant. This specimen was unstimulated CD4+ T cells sorted from spleen or lymph node cells, taken before intestinal transplant. CDR3 bases: TGTGCCAGCAGCTTAACGGGGATAAACACCGGGGAGCTGTTTTTT. Its translation: CASSLTGINTGELFF.